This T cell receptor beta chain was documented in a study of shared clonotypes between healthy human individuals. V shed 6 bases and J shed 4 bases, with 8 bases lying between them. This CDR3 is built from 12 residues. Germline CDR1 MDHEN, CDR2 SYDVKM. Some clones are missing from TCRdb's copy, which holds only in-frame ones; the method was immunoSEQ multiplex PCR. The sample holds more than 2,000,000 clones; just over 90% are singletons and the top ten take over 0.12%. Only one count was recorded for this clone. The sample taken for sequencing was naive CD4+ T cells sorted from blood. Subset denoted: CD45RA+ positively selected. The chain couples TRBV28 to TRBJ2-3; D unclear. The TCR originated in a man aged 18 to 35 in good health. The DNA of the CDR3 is TGTGCCAGCAGGCCGAGCGCAGATACGCAGTATTTT. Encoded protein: CASRPSADTQYF.